This passage covers 2 T cell receptor beta chains from one sample sequenced in a study of T cell repertoires and leukemia-associated antigens. Their cognate antigens are unknown. From the 5' RACE reads, TCRdb called clonotypes with MiXCR, one entry per CDR3 protein. The profile covers roughly 10,000 distinct CDR3 sequences, with less than 45% appearing a single time and around a quarter taken by the ten largest. The sample was CD3+ T cells sorted from blood and cultured. Receptor source: a female donor in good health.

The rearrangement links TRBV4-3 to TRBJ1-3, with 7 bases identical to TRBD1. V gave up 3 bases and J gave up 0 bases; unmatched junction bases: 11. This CDR3 spans 18 amino acids. Germline-derived CDR1 and CDR2 are LGHNA and YSLEER. CDR3 sequence reads: CASSQAGHRGRSGNTIYF. In nucleotides, the CDR3 is TGCGCCAGCAGCCAGGCGGGGCACAGGGGTCGCTCTGGAAACACCATATATTTT.

This clonotype was counted many times. The V gene is TRBV18, the J gene TRBJ2-7, with 9 bases identical to TRBD2. The CDR3 has 18 residues. Germline V gene data show CDR1 as KGHSH and CDR2 as LQKENI. After removal of 4 bases from V and 4 bases from J, the junction contained 17 bases not matched to a gene. The CDR3 here is CASSRMGTAGLAVYEQYF. CDR3 coding DNA: TGTGCCAGCTCACGGATGGGGACAGCGGGACTAGCAGTTTACGAGCAGTACTTC.